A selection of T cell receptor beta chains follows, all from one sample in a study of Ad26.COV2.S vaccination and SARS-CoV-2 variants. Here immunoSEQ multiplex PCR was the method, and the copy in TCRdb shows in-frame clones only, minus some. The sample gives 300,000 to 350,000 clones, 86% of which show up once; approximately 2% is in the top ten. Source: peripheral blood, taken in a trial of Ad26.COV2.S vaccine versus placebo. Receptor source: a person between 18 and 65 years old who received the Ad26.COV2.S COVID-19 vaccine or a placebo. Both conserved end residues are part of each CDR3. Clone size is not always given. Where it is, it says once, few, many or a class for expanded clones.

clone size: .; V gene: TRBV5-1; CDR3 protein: CASSELSASYEQYF
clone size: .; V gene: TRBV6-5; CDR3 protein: CASSYSSLAEQFF
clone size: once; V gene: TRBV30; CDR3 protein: CAWIKRRVGYTF
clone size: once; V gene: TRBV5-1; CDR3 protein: CASSLNSMGEQYF
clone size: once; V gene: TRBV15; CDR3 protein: CATSRDGNRYEQYF
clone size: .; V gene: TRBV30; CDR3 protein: CAWSWGGGTGELFF
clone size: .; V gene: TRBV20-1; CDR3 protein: CSASSWDRQETQYF
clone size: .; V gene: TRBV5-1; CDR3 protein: CASSFIGLSYNEQFF
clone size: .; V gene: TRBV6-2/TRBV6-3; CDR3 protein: CASSDDRGGQPQHF
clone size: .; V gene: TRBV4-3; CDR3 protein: CASSQGMWGAKTEAFF
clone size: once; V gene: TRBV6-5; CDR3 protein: CASSIAGGGYTF
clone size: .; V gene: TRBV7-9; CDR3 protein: CASSSDQGARGNTIYF
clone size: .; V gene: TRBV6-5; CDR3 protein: CASTSTGQGAYEQYF
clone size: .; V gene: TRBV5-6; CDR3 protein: CASSLGTGGRSATQYF
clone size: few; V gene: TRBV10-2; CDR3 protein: CATRWGTEAFF
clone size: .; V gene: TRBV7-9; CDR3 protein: CASRPQELNTEAFF
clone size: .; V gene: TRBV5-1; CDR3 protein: CASSLDGRGYGYTF
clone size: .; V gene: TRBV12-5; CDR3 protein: CASGERQWGYGYTF
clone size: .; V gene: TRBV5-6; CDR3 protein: CASSPGAGRETQYF
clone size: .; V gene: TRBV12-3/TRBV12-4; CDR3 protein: CASSMGRGYTF
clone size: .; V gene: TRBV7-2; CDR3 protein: CASSLDREGGYTF
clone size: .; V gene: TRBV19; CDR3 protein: CASSPDPGPWKLFF
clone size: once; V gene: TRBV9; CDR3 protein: CASSVGGSSGANVLTF
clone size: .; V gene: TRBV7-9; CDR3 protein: CASTTGGSNQPQHF
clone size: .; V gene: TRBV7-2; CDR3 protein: CASSRRLAGASGEQYF
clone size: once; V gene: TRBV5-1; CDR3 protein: CASSLRTSGGRSSYEQYF
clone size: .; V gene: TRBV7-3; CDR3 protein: CASSLTPGIGNEQFF
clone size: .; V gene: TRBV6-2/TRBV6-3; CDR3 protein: CASSYSPLVYTF
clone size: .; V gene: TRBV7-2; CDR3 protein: CASRSDRGRGYEQYF
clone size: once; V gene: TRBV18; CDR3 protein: CASSYPRGANTGELFF
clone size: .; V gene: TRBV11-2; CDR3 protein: CASSQLGYGYTF
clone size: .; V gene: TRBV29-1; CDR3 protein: CSGTGVAGELFF
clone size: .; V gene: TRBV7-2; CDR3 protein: CASSSIRGRGDQPQHF
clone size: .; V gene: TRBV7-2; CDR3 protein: CASSFTGGQYGYTF
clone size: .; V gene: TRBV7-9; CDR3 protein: CASSLDGGKETQYF
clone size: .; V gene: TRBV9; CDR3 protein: CASSPFGMAGGQYEQYF
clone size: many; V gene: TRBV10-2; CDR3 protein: CASVGVRGYGYTF
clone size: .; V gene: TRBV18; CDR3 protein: CASSPGTGGTYGYTF
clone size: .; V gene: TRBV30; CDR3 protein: CAWSVRQPDQPQHF
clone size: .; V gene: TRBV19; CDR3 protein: CASSIQDSGYTF
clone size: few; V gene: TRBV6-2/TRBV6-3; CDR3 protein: CASSYDSDSRDLSNQPQHF
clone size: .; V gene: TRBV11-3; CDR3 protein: CASSLDGTSTDTQYF